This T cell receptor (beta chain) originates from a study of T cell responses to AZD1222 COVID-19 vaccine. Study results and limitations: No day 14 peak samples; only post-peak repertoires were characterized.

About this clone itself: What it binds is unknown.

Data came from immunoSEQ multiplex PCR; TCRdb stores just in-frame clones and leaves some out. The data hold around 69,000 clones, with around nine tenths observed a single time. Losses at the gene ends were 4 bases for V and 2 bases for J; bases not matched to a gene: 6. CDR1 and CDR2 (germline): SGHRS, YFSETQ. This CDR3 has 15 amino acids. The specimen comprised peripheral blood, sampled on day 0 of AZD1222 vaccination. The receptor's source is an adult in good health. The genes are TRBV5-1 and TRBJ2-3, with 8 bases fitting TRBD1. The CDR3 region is CASSPDRGVTDTQYF. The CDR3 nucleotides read TGCGCCAGCAGCCCCGACAGGGGAGTCACAGATACGCAGTATTTT.